The 7 T cell receptor beta chains given below trace back to one sample, sequenced in a study of technical replicates of blood from a handful of donors. The data were produced by immunoSEQ multiplex PCR, yet TCRdb's version contains in-frame clones alone and is incomplete. The sample has roughly 50,000 clones; roughly 95% are singletons. The material sequenced was PBMCs. All receptors derive from a human donor in good health. Some clones in this sample may be carry-over from other donors' samples.

The DNA of the CDR3 is TGTGCCAGCAGCCGCCCTAACGGGGGCTATGGCTACACCTTC. Translating gives CASSRPNGGYGYTF. The V gene is TRBV6-5, the J gene TRBJ1-2; D perhaps matches TRBD1 (5 bases). This CDR3 region has 14 residues. Trimming pared 6 bases from V and 4 bases from J, leaving 15 bases between. The germline gives CDR1 MNHEY, CDR2 SVGAGI.

This clone was seen a single time. The chain is built from TRBV30 and TRBJ2-1; maybe TRBD2 (6 bases). Between the trimmed V and J ends, which lost 3 bases and 7 bases, there was a span of 7 bases. CDR1 GTSNPN and CDR2 SVGIG come from the germline V gene (reference sequence). The CDR3 sequence is 11 residues long. This chain's CDR3 is CAWSGLNEQFF. The DNA for the CDR3 is TGTGCCTGGAGCGGACTAAATGAGCAGTTCTTC.

The CDR3 DNA is TGCGCCAGCAGCGCACAGGGTAACTATGGCTACACCTTC. As protein: CASSAQGNYGYTF. V usage is TRBV4-3 and J usage is TRBJ1-2; tentatively, D is TRBD1 (6 bases). Germline V CDR1 and CDR2: LGHNA, YSLEER. The CDR3 covers 13 residues. The germline V and J ends were trimmed by 5 bases and 1 base, with 8 bases remaining between them.

This clone has only a few counts. The chain combines TRBV9 with TRBJ2-7; D uncertain. V was shortened by 4 bases and J by 0 bases, with 8 bases between the two germline ends. The V gene's germline CDR1 is SGDLS and CDR2 YYNGEE. CDR3 length: 13 amino acids. The CDR3: CASSPVSSYEQYF. The CDR3 coding sequence is TGTGCCAGCAGCCCAGTGTCCTCCTACGAGCAGTACTTC.

The CDR3 loop reads CASSYGTGGHEQFF. The CDR3 region has the DNA TGTGCCAGCAGCTACGGGACAGGGGGGCATGAGCAGTTCTTC. The V call is TRBV11-2, the J call TRBJ2-1, with 11 nucleotides matching TRBD1. The CDR3 is 14 amino acids. The ends lost 4 bases at V and 8 bases at J; junction bases unmatched: 4. Germline V gives CDR1 SGHAT, CDR2 FQNNGV.

The V and J genes are TRBV5-1 and TRBJ2-1, with 7 bases aligning to TRBD1. J was trimmed by 3 bases and V by 4 bases; bases with no gene match: 4. Germline V gene sequence: CDR1 SGHRS, CDR2 YFSETQ. CDR3 length equals 14 residues. The CDR3 loop is CASSRAGGYNEQFF. The CDR3 region has the DNA TGCGCCAGCAGCAGGGCAGGGGGCTACAATGAGCAGTTCTTC.

V gene TRBV27 combines with J gene TRBJ2-3; 13 bases agree with TRBD2. From germline, CDR1 is MNHEY and CDR2 SMNVEV (reference sequence). The ends lost 2 bases at V and 1 base at J; junction bases unmatched: 0. This CDR3 comprises 16 residues. DNA of the CDR3: TGTGCCAGCAGTTTAGGACTAGCGGGAGGCACAGATACGCAGTATTTT. Encoded protein: CASSLGLAGGTDTQYF.